Shown below are 28 T cell receptor beta chains from a single sample sequenced in a study of patients and donors after allogeneic stem cell transplantation. MiXCR, applied by TCRdb to the RT-PCR reads, yields one record per CDR3 protein. The table includes fewer than 500,000 distinct CDR3 sequences, roughly 17% detected once. What was sequenced was blood, either unsorted or a sorted T cell fraction (not recorded which). The origin of the receptors is a human donor who was either an allogeneic HSCT recipient or a stem cell or donor lymphocyte infusion donor (not recorded which). It is not recorded whose cells these are; they may come from a transplant donor.

The chain links TRBV11-2 to TRBJ2-1; TRBD1 or TRBD2 may be the D gene (5 bases each). Trimming removed 5 bases from V and 10 bases from J, with 12 bases in between. This CDR3 is 12 amino acids long. Germline V gene data show CDR1 as SGHAT and CDR2 as FQNNGV. DNA of the CDR3: TGTGCCAGCAGCCGTACTAGGGACGAGCAGTTCTTC. Its protein is CASSRTRDEQFF.

In its sample, this clonotype was seen a few times. The chain couples TRBV3-1 to TRBJ1-4, with D perhaps TRBD1 (5 bases). Germline-derived CDR1 and CDR2 are LGHDT and YNNKEL (reference sequence). The CDR3 runs to 13 residues. The germline V and J ends were trimmed by 4 bases and 10 bases, with 13 bases remaining between them. DNA of the CDR3: TGTGCCAGCAGCCCATTCGGGGGTGGAAAACTGTTTTTT. Amino acids: CASSPFGGGKLFF. Full variable domain (remainder filled in from reference TRBV3-1 and TRBJ1-4): DTAVSQTPKYLVTQMGNDKSIKCEQNLGHDTMYWYKQDSKKFLKIMFSYNNKELIINETVPNRFSPKSPDKAHLNLHINSLELGDSAVYFCASSPFGGGKLFFGSGTQLSVL.

In its sample, this clonotype was seen many times. The chain combines TRBV15 with TRBJ2-7; TRBD2 matches 10 bases. Trimming took 1 base from V and 0 from J; bases not matched to a gene: 3. CDR3 size: 16 residues. Looked up from germline, CDR1 is LNHNV and CDR2 is YYDKDF (reference sequence). CDR3 region: CATSRVSGRPSYEQYF. The CDR3 DNA sequence: TGTGCCACCAGCAGAGTTAGCGGGAGGCCCTCCTACGAGCAGTACTTC.

The table lists this clonotype with many counts. V usage is TRBV4-3 and J usage is TRBJ2-5, with TRBD1 matching over 7 bases. Per germline, CDR1 LGHNA and CDR2 YSLEER. The CDR3 length is 15 residues. J was trimmed by 4 bases and V by 2 bases; bases with no gene match: 7. The CDR3, as DNA: TGCGCCAGCAGCCAACGACAGGGAATAAGAGAGACCCAGTACTTC. This sequence encodes CASSQRQGIRETQYF.

The rearrangement links TRBV3-1 to TRBJ2-4; D remains unclear. This CDR3 has 16 amino acids. CDR1 LGHDT and CDR2 YNNKEL come from the germline V gene (reference sequence). The V gene lost 4 bases and the J gene lost 0 bases, with 13 bases spanning the gap. CDR3 sequence (DNA): TGTGCCAGCAGCCGCGCCCCTCACTTAGCCAAAAACATTCAGTACTTC. It translates to CASSRAPHLAKNIQYF.

This clonotype was seen at least ten times. V and J are TRBV5-6 and TRBJ2-4; no clear D gene. Germline CDR1 reads SGHDT; CDR2 reads YYEEEE. The V end lost 4 bases, the J end lost 3 bases, and 11 bases lay between the germline ends. This CDR3 spans 14 amino acids. In DNA form, the CDR3 reads TGTGCCAGCAGCCTGACTCCGGGCAAAAACATTCAGTACTTC. It is translated as CASSLTPGKNIQYF.

This clonotype has a handful of counts. The V gene is TRBV20-1, the J gene TRBJ2-7; D not resolved. Germline values: CDR1 DFQATT, CDR2 SNEGSKA (reference sequence). Between the trimmed V and J ends, which lost 3 bases and 5 bases, there was a span of 14 bases. The CDR3 runs 13 residues. CDR3 sequence reads: CSARLPSPHEQYF. As DNA, the CDR3 is TGCAGTGCTAGGCTACCCTCACCCCACGAGCAGTACTTC.

A few counts support this clonotype. V is TRBV4-1 and J is TRBJ2-1, with D possibly TRBD2 on 6 matching bases. The germline V and J ends were trimmed by 2 bases and 5 bases, with 13 bases remaining between them. This CDR3 spans 15 amino acids. Germline V gives CDR1 MGHRA, CDR2 YSYEKL. CDR3 region: CASSQLLGLNNEQFF. DNA for the CDR3: TGCGCCAGCAGCCAATTACTGGGACTCAACAATGAGCAGTTCTTC.

The rearrangement joins TRBV9 to TRBJ2-1, with 10 bases matching TRBD2. This CDR3 has 16 amino acids. Germline V gives CDR1 SGDLS, CDR2 YYNGEE. V was pared by 1 base and J by 6 bases, with 7 bases of the junction left unmatched. CDR3 loop: CASSVHPSGGTNEQFF. The CDR3 DNA sequence: TGTGCCAGCAGCGTACACCCTAGCGGGGGAACCAATGAGCAGTTCTTC. Variable domain in full (rest from reference TRBV9 and TRBJ2-1): DSGVTQTPKHLITATGQRVTLRCSPRSGDLSVYWYQQSLDQGLQFLIQYYNGEERAKGNILERFSAQQFPDLHSELNLSSLELGDSALYFCASSVHPSGGTNEQFFGPGTRLTVL.

In this sample, this clonotype turned up a few times. This chain uses TRBV6-5 with TRBJ2-1, with D perhaps TRBD1 or TRBD2 (5 bases each). V was shortened by 0 bases and J by 4 bases, with 22 bases between the two germline ends. Per germline, CDR1 MNHEY and CDR2 SVGAGI. The CDR3 loop spans 19 amino acids. CDR3 nucleotides: TGTGCCAGCAGTTACTCGGGGAGTAGATGGGACGCAGGATACAATGAGCAGTTCTTC. This translates into CASSYSGSRWDAGYNEQFF.

The CDR3 nucleotides read TGTGCCAGCAGGAACAGGGTAGGAAGCAATCAGCCCCAGCATTTT. Protein: CASRNRVGSNQPQHF. The rearrangement joins TRBV2 to TRBJ1-5; the D gene is possibly TRBD1 (6 bases). V was pared by 6 bases and J by 1 base, with 13 bases between. The CDR3 has 15 amino acids. The V gene's germline CDR1 is SNHLY and CDR2 FYNNEI. The full variable domain, rest sourced from reference TRBV2 and TRBJ1-5, is EPEVTQTPSHQVTQMGQEVILRCVPISNHLYFYWYRQILGQKVEFLVSFYNNEISEKSEIFDDQFSVERPDGSNFTLKIRSTKLEDSAMYFCASRNRVGSNQPQHFGDGTRLSIL.

This clonotype was detected many times. The chain uses TRBV5-1 and TRBJ2-5; 10 bases align to TRBD2. The CDR3 runs to 18 residues. CDR1 and CDR2 (germline): SGHRS, YFSETQ. The trim removed 1 base at V and 5 bases at J, leaving 14 bases unmatched. For the CDR3, the DNA is TGCGCCAGCAGCTTGTCGCTTAGTCTAGCGGGAGTGGGTGAGACCCAGTACTTC. Amino acids: CASSLSLSLAGVGETQYF. Full variable domain (missing parts from reference TRBV5-1 and TRBJ2-5): KAGVTQTPRYLIKTRGQQVTLSCSPISGHRSVSWYQQTPGQGLQFLFEYFSETQRNKGNFPGRFSGRQFSNSRSEMNVSTLELGDSALYLCASSLSLSLAGVGETQYFGPGTRLLVL.

CDR3 loop: CASSLVMDRVETQYF. The DNA of the CDR3 is TGTGCCAGCAGCTTAGTCATGGACAGGGTGGAGACCCAGTACTTC. The rearrangement uses TRBV7-9 and TRBJ2-5; 8 nucleotides align to TRBD1. This CDR3 has 15 amino acids. V was pared by 1 base and J by 5 bases, with 6 bases of the junction left unmatched. The V gene's germline CDR1 is SEHNR and CDR2 FQNEAQ (reference sequence).

This clonotype was detected only a few times. The chain links TRBV9 to TRBJ1-4, with D maybe TRBD1 (6 bases). CDR3 length: 15 amino acids. Germline CDR1 is SGDLS and CDR2 is YYNGEE. V dropped 3 bases and J dropped 8 bases, with 17 bases sitting between them. The CDR3 loop reads CASSGGGTGTEKLFF. The CDR3, as DNA: TGTGCCAGCAGCGGGGGGGGAACAGGGACCGAAAAACTGTTTTTT.

The chain employs TRBV5-1 and TRBJ1-2; 8 bases agree with TRBD1. The CDR3 has 16 amino acids. The junction had 9 bases not matched to a gene; V was cut back by 3 bases and J by 2 bases. The V gene's germline CDR1 is SGHRS and CDR2 YFSETQ. CDR3 residues: CASSSPGGTSNYGYTF. DNA of the CDR3: TGCGCCAGCAGCTCCCCAGGGGGCACCTCAAACTATGGCTACACCTTC.

This clonotype was counted only a few times. This chain uses TRBV14 with TRBJ2-1; D call uncertain. This CDR3 comprises 17 residues. Germline V gene lookup returns CDR1 SGHDN and CDR2 FVKESK. V was cut by 3 bases and J by 0 bases, with 15 bases left in between. The CDR3 reads CASSHIPRRTSYNEQFF. The CDR3 bases are TGTGCCAGCAGCCACATACCAAGAAGAACCTCCTACAATGAGCAGTTCTTC.

This clonotype was seen a handful of times. This chain uses TRBV6-1 with TRBJ1-5, with TRBD1 matching 8 bases. This CDR3 is 16 amino acids long. Unmatched junction bases numbered 7, after V lost 6 bases and J lost 0 bases. CDR1 is MNHNS and CDR2 is SASEGT in the germline V gene. For the CDR3, the DNA is TGTGCCAGCAGGCCTAGACAGGGGACTAGCAATCAGCCCCAGCATTTT. This gives the protein CASRPRQGTSNQPQHF.

CDR3 sequence reads: CAWSANRGHTGELFF. Written as DNA, the CDR3 is TGTGCCTGGAGTGCCAACAGGGGGCACACCGGGGAGCTGTTTTTT. The chain carries TRBV30 and TRBJ2-2, with 9 nucleotides matching TRBD1. This CDR3 has 15 residues. CDR1 is GTSNPN and CDR2 is SVGIG in the germline V gene (reference sequence). V shed 1 base and J 3 bases; nucleotides not matched to a gene: 3.

The V gene is TRBV24-1, the J gene TRBJ2-3; a possible D gene is TRBD2 (6 bases). The CDR3 contains 15 residues. The V gene's germline CDR1 is KGHDR and CDR2 SFDVKD. V gave up 9 bases and J gave up 3 bases, with 18 bases separating them. CDR3 DNA sequence: TGTGCCACCGGACGATCGGGGGAGATTACAGATACGCAGTATTTT. This sequence encodes CATGRSGEITDTQYF.

The chain joins TRBV19 to TRBJ1-5, with D perhaps matching TRBD1 (5 bases). The germline V gene has CDR1 LNHDA and CDR2 SQIVND (reference sequence). The CDR3 sequence is 16 residues long. The V gene lost 1 base and the J gene lost 4 bases, with 14 bases spanning the gap. In nucleotides, the CDR3 is TGTGCCAGTAGTATAGGAGGGGCGACACTGAATCAGCCCCAGCATTTT. Amino acids: CASSIGGATLNQPQHF.

This clonotype was seen only a few times. The CDR3 loop reads CATSSKRGGRHTGELFF. The CDR3 DNA follows: TGTGCCACCAGCAGTAAAAGGGGCGGGAGACACACCGGGGAGCTGTTTTTT. V is TRBV15 and J is TRBJ2-2, with 7 bases that match TRBD2. This CDR3 has 17 residues. Germline values: CDR1 LNHNV, CDR2 YYDKDF (reference sequence). V trimming: 3 bases; J trimming: 3 bases; junction bases outside the gene matches: 10.

This clonotype showed up just a few times. The genes are TRBV7-8 and TRBJ2-2; no clear D. There are 14 residues in the CDR3. Trimming removed 3 bases from V and 4 bases from J, with 9 bases in between. CDR1 is SGHVS and CDR2 is FQNEAQ in the germline V gene. CDR3 coding DNA: TGTGCCAGCAGCTTGATTAGGGTCACCGGGGAGCTGTTTTTT. It is translated as CASSLIRVTGELFF.

This CDR3 reads CAWSVYPEQYF. Here the CDR3 DNA reads TGTGCCTGGAGTGTATACCCCGAGCAGTACTTC. V and J are TRBV30 and TRBJ2-7; D is uncertain. The CDR3 covers 11 residues. Looked up from germline, CDR1 is GTSNPN and CDR2 is SVGIG (reference sequence). V lost 0 bases and J lost 6, with 6 bases in between.

V and J are TRBV2 and TRBJ2-7; 12 nucleotides line up with TRBD2. This CDR3 spans 14 amino acids. From germline, CDR1 is SNHLY and CDR2 FYNNEI. Trimming cost V 7 bases and J 9 bases; bases outside gene matches: 10. For the CDR3, the DNA is TGTGCCAGCACTAAGACTAGCGGGAGCATTGGGCAGTACTTC. This encodes CASTKTSGSIGQYF.

The chain uses TRBV7-3 and TRBJ1-6; D call uncertain. Germline values: CDR1 SGHTA, CDR2 FQGTGA. Between the trimmed V and J ends, which lost 2 bases and 10 bases, there was a span of 9 bases. The CDR3 contains 13 residues. The CDR3 spells CASSLGVSSPLHF. The DNA for the CDR3 is TGTGCCAGCAGCTTAGGAGTCTCCTCACCCCTCCACTTT.

This clonotype turned up a few times. The junction does not match germline at one end; this may be a read error. The gene calls are TRBV7-9 and TRBJ1-1; 10 positions agree with TRBD1. Germline lookup yields CDR1 SEHNR and CDR2 FQNEAQ (reference sequence). The CDR3 spans 13 residues. For the CDR3, the DNA is TGTGCCAGCAGCTTAAAAGGGGACAGGGGCTACACCTTT. This sequence encodes CASSLKGDRGYTF. Together with reference TRBV7-9 and TRBJ1-1, the CDR3 gives the full variable domain: DTGVSQNPRHKITKRGQNVTFRCDPISEHNRLYWYRQTLGQGPEFLTYFQNEAQLEKSRLLSDRFSAERPKGSFSTLEIQRTEQGDSAMYLCASSLKGDRGYTFGQGTRLTVV.

The V call is TRBV9, the J call TRBJ2-3; 14 bases line up with TRBD2. Germline V lookup: CDR1 SGDLS, CDR2 YYNGEE. CDR3 length: 17 amino acids. Unmatched junction bases numbered 4, after V lost 0 bases and J lost 4 bases. Written as DNA, the CDR3 is TGTGCCAGCAGCGTAGTGGGACTAGCGGGAGCTTCAGATACGCAGTATTTT. This translates into CASSVVGLAGASDTQYF.

This clonotype has only a few counts. The chain combines TRBV27 with TRBJ2-1; 7 nucleotides agree with TRBD2. Germline assignment: CDR1 MNHEY and CDR2 SMNVEV (reference sequence). The CDR3 loop spans 15 amino acids. J lost 3 bases, V lost 1 base, and 3 bases had no gene match. CDR3 loop: CASSLYTSDYNEQFF. The CDR3 bases are TGTGCCAGCAGTTTATATACTAGCGACTACAATGAGCAGTTCTTC.